The rows below give T cell receptor beta chains drawn from one sample of a study of shared clonotypes between healthy human individuals. Profiling relied on immunoSEQ multiplex PCR, and the TCRdb table lists in-frame clones only, not all of them. The sample shows roughly 2 million clones, nearly 97% of them seen only once. The source material was naive CD4+ T cells sorted from blood. The receptor source for this set is a man aged 18 to 35 in good health. The CDR3 runs from the conserved cysteine through the conserved F or W. Each record gives: CDR3 protein, J gene, V gene.

CDR3: CASSPTGFKETQYF
J: TRBJ2-5
V: TRBV25-1

CDR3: CASSPPLLNTEAFF
J: TRBJ1-1
V: TRBV2

CDR3: CASTSGRSNTEAFF
J: TRBJ1-1
V: TRBV27

CDR3: CASRFTGTSGETQYF
J: TRBJ2-5
V: TRBV5-5

CDR3: CASSLESRNTEAFF
J: TRBJ1-1
V: TRBV5-4

CDR3: CASSKGQGGTDTQYF
J: TRBJ2-3
V: TRBV5-4

CDR3: CASSQVASNYGYTF
J: TRBJ1-2
V: TRBV4-2

CDR3: CASSLGDVMNTEAFF
J: TRBJ1-1
V: TRBV5-1

CDR3: CASSYGSYYEQYF
J: TRBJ2-7
V: TRBV6-6

CDR3: CASSLAGAHNSPLHF
J: TRBJ1-6
V: TRBV5-1

CDR3: CAISDAGTGTNEAFF
J: TRBJ1-1
V: TRBV10-3

CDR3: CASGRDSYEQYF
J: TRBJ2-7
V: TRBV6-5

CDR3: CASSGTSGSAQETQYF
J: TRBJ2-5
V: TRBV5-1

CDR3: CAIQDRVYYGYTF
J: TRBJ1-2
V: TRBV10-3

CDR3: CASRQTSGGITDTQYF
J: TRBJ2-3
V: TRBV5-1

CDR3: CASGFPTGELFF
J: TRBJ2-2
V: TRBV7-2

CDR3: CASRSTGGGYTF
J: TRBJ1-2
V: TRBV6-6

CDR3: CASSSGGGRTEAFF
J: TRBJ1-1
V: TRBV28

CDR3: CASSQEVRGGEQYF
J: TRBJ2-7
V: TRBV4-1

CDR3: CASSLEASGHDYEQYF
J: TRBJ2-7
V: TRBV7-6

CDR3: CASSFLAGGLYQETQYF
J: TRBJ2-5
V: TRBV5-1

CDR3: CASSYSVEQYF
J: TRBJ2-7
V: TRBV6-6

CDR3: CASSFSVLSYEQYF
J: TRBJ2-7
V: TRBV27

CDR3: CASSNLDRVDGYTF
J: TRBJ1-2
V: TRBV21-1

CDR3: CASSPKLGSIEAFF
J: TRBJ1-1
V: TRBV18

CDR3: CASSVATYNEQFF
J: TRBJ2-1
V: TRBV25-1

CDR3: CASSSPGGGNQPQHF
J: TRBJ1-5
V: TRBV28

CDR3: CASSPQGESPKNIQYF
J: TRBJ2-4
V: TRBV19

CDR3: CASSRQGTSYNSPLHF
J: TRBJ1-6
V: TRBV2

CDR3: CASSPSIEGYTF
J: TRBJ1-2
V: TRBV18

CDR3: CASSQDTVLDEQYF
J: TRBJ2-7
V: TRBV14

CDR3: CASSLDSTSYEQYF
J: TRBJ2-7
V: TRBV7-2